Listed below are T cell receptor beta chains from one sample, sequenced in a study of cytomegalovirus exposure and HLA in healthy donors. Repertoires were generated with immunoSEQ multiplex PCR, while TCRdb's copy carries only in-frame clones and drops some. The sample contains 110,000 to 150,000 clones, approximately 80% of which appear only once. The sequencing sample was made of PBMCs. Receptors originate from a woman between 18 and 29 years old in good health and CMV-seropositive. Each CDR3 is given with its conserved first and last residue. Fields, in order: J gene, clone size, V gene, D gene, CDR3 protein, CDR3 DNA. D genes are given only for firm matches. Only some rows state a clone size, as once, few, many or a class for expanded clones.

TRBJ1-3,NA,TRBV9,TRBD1,CASSLGQSGNTIYF,TGTGCCAGCAGCTTGGGACAGTCTGGAAACACCATATATTTT
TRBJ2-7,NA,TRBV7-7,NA,CASSPQTGSYEQYF,TGTGCCAGCAGCCCACAGACAGGTTCCTACGAGCAGTACTTC
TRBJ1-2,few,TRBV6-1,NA,CASSVGRVEGYTF,TGTGCCAGCAGTGTTGGCAGGGTGGAGGGCTACACCTTC
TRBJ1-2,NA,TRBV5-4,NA,CASSSVTGDYGYTF,TGTGCCAGCAGCTCCGTAACGGGGGACTATGGCTACACCTTC
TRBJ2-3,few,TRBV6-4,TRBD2,CASSSSGTDTQYF,TGTGCCAGCAGTTCTAGCGGGACAGATACGCAGTATTTT
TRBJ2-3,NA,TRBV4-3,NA,CASSPRGGPGDTQYF,TGCGCCAGCAGCCCGAGAGGCGGCCCCGGAGATACGCAGTATTTT
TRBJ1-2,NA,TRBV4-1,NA,CASSPPRGANYGYTF,TGCGCCAGCAGCCCTCCCCGGGGAGCTAACTATGGCTACACCTTC
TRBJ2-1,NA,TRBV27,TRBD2,CASSPRASGAPEQFF,TGTGCCAGCAGCCCAAGGGCTAGCGGGGCCCCGGAGCAGTTCTTC
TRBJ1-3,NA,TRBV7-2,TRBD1,CASSLQGQGAGNTIYF,TGTGCCAGCAGCTTACAGGGACAGGGGGCGGGAAACACCATATATTTT
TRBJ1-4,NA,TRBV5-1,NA,CASRQGVGNEKLFF,TGCGCCAGCAGACAAGGGGTCGGTAATGAAAAACTGTTTTTT
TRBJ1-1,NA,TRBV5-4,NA,CASSLDNQKAFF,TGTGCCAGCAGCTTGGACAATCAAAAAGCTTTCTTT
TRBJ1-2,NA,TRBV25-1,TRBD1,CASGTGDDYGYTF,TGTGCCAGCGGGACAGGGGACGACTATGGCTACACCTTC
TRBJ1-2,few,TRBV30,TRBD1,CAWSPGQGSNYGYTF,TGTGCCTGGAGTCCAGGACAGGGCTCTAACTATGGCTACACCTTC
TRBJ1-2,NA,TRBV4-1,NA,CASSPYHQTLHYYGYTF,TGCGCCAGCAGCCCTTACCATCAGACTCTCCACTACTATGGCTACACCTTC
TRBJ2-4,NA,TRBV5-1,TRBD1,CASSWGDRDENIQYF,TGCGCCAGCAGCTGGGGGGACAGGGACGAAAACATTCAGTACTTC
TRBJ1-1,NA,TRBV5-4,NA,CASSHQQSLNTEAFF,TGTGCCAGCAGTCACCAACAGTCCTTGAACACTGAAGCTTTCTTT
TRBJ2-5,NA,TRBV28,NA,CASSLGRQETQYF,TGTGCCAGCAGTTTGGGGAGACAAGAGACCCAGTACTTC
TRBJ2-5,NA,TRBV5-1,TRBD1,CASSFWTGEGQETQYF,TGCGCCAGCAGCTTCTGGACAGGGGAGGGGCAAGAGACCCAGTACTTC
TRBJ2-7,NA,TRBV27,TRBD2,CASSRSPRERGYSYEQYF,TGTGCCAGCAGCCGTAGCCCCAGGGAGCGGGGGTACTCCTACGAGCAGTACTTC
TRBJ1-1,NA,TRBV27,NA,CASSPLGGADTEAFF,TGTGCCAGCAGTCCCTTGGGGGGGGCGGACACTGAAGCTTTCTTT
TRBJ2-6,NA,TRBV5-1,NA,CASSLVAGGSSGANVLTF,TGCGCCAGCAGCTTGGTGGCAGGTGGGAGCTCTGGGGCCAACGTCCTGACTTTC
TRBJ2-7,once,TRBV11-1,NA,CASSPAGVRTYEQYF,TGTGCCAGCAGCCCAGCCGGGGTAAGGACCTACGAGCAGTACTTC
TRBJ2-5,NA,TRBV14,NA,CASSQNLRETQYF,TGTGCCAGCAGCCAAAACCTGAGGGAGACCCAGTACTTC
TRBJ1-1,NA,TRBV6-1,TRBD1,CASRQGTGGSFF,TGTGCCAGCAGGCAAGGGACAGGGGGGTCTTTCTTT
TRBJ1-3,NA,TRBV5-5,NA,CASSLEQGVNTTYF,TGTGCCAGCAGCTTGGAACAGGGAGTAAACACCACATATTTT
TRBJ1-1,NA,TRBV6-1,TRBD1,CASRGTGARAFF,TGTGCCAGCAGGGGAACAGGGGCCCGGGCTTTCTTT
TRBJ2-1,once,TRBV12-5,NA,CASGFSTSASLYNEQFF,TGTGCTAGTGGTTTCTCCACCTCGGCTAGCCTGTACAATGAGCAGTTCTTC
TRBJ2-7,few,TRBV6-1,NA,CASSEAGDPSSYEQYF,TGTGCCAGCAGTGAAGCGGGCGATCCGAGCTCCTACGAGCAGTACTTC
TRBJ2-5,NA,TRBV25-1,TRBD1,CASRDRVQETQYF,TGTGCCAGCAGGGACAGGGTCCAAGAGACCCAGTACTTC
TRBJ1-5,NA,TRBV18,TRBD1,CASSPPERTGPNQPQHF,TGTGCCAGCTCACCACCGGAGAGGACAGGACCAAATCAGCCCCAGCATTTT